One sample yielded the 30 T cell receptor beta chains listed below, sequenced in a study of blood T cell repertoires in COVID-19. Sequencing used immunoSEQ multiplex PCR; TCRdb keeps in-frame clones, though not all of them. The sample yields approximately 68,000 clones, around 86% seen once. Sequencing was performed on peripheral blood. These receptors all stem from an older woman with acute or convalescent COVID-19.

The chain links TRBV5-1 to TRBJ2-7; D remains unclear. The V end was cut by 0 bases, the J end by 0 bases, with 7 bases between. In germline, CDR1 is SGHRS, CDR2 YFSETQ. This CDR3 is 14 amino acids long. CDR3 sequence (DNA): TGCGCCAGCAGCTTGGACGTCAGCTCCTACGAGCAGTACTTC. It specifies CASSLDVSSYEQYF.

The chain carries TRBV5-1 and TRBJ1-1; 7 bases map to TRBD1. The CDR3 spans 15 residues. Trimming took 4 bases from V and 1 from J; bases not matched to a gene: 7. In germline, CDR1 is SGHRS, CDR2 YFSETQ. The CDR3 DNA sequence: TGCGCCAGCAGCCGGACAGGAGGTGCGAACACTGAAGCTTTCTTT. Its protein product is CASSRTGGANTEAFF.

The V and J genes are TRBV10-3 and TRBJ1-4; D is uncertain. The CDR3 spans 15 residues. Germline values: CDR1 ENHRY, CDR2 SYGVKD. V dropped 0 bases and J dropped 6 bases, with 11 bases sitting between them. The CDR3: CAISESRNVHEKLFF. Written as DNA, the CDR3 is TGTGCCATCAGTGAGTCGAGGAATGTCCATGAAAAACTGTTTTTT.

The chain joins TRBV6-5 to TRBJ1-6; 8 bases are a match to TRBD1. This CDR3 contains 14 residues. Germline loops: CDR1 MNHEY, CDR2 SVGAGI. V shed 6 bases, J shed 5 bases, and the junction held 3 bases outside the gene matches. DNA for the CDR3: TGTGCCAGCAGCAGGGGGCCCGATAATTCACCCCTCCACTTT. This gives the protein CASSRGPDNSPLHF.

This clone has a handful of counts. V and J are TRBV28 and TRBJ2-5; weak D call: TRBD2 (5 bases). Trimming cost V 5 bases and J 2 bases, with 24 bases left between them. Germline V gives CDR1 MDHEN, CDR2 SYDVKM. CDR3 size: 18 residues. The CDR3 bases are TGTGCCAGCAGTCTCACTAACCGCCTAGGGTGGGAGCAAGAGACCCAGTACTTC. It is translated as CASSLTNRLGWEQETQYF.

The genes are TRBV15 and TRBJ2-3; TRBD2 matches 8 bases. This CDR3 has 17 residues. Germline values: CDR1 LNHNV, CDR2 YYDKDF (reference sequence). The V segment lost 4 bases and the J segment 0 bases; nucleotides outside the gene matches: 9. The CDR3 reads CATSILSGALSTDTQYF. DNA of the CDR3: TGTGCCACCAGCATTCTTAGCGGGGCCCTTAGCACAGATACGCAGTATTTT.

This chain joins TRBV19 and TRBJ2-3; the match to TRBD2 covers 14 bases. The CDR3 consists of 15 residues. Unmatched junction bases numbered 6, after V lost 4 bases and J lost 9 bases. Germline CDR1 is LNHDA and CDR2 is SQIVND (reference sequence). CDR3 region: CASSTTSGGGETQYF. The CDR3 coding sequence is TGTGCCAGTAGTACGACTAGCGGGGGGGGAGAAACGCAGTATTTT.

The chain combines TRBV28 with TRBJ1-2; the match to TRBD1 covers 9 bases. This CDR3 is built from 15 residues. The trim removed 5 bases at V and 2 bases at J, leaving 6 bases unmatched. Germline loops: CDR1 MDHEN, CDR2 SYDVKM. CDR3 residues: CASSRRQGENYGYTF. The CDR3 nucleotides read TGTGCCAGCAGTCGCCGACAGGGGGAGAACTATGGCTACACCTTC.

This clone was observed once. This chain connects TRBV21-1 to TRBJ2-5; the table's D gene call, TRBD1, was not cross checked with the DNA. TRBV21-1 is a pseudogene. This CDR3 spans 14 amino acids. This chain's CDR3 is CASSPAGLGETQYF. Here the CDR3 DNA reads TGTGCCAGCAGCCCCGCAGGGTTAGGGGAGACCCAGTACTTC.

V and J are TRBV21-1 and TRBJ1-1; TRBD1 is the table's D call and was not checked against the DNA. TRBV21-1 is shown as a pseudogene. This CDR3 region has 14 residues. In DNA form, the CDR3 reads TGTGCCAGCAGCTCCGACAGGGGTGACACTGAAGCTTTCTTT. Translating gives CASSSDRGDTEAFF.

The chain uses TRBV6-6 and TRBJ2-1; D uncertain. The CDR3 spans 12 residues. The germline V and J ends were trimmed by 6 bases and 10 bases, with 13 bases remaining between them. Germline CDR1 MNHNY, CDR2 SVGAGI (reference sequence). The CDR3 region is CASSPGAWEQFF. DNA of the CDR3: TGTGCCAGCAGCCCTGGAGCTTGGGAGCAGTTCTTC.

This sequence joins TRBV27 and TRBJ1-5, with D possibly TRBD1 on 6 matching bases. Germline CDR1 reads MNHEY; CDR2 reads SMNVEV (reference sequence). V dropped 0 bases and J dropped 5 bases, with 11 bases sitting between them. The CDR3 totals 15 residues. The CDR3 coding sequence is TGTGCCAGCAGTTTATCGGGGGCAGGGCATCAGCCCCAGCATTTT. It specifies CASSLSGAGHQPQHF.

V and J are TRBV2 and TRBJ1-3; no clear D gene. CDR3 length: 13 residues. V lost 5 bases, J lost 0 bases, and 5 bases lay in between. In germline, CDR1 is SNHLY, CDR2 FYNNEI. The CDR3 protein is CASSPVSGNTIYF. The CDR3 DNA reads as TGTGCCAGCAGTCCGGTCTCTGGAAACACCATATATTTT.

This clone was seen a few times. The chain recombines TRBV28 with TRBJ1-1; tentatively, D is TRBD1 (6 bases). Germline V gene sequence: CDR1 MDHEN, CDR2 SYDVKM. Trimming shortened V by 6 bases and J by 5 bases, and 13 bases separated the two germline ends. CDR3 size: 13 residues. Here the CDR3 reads CASRTGSRTEAFF. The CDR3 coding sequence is TGTGCCAGCAGAACAGGGAGTCGGACTGAAGCTTTCTTT.

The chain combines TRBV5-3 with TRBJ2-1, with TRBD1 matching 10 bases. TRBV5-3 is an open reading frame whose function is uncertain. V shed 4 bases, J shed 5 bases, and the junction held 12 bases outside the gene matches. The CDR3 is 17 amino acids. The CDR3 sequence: CARSHRDRGHCNNEQFF. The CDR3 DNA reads TGTGCCAGAAGCCACCGGGACAGGGGCCACTGCAACAATGAGCAGTTCTTC.

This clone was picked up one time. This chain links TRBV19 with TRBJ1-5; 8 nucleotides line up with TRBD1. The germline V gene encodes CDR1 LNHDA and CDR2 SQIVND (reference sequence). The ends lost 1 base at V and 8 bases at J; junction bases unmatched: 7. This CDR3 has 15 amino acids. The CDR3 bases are TGTGCCAGTAGTATAGCCTCAGGGGGCCATGAGCCCCAGCATTTT. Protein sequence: CASSIASGGHEPQHF.

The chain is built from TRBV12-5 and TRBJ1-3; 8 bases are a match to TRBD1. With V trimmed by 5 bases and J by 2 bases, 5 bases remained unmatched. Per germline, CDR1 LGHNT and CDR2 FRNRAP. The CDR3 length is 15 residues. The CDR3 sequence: CASGLTGVAGNTIYF. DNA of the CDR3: TGTGCTAGTGGTCTGACAGGGGTAGCTGGAAACACCATATATTTT.

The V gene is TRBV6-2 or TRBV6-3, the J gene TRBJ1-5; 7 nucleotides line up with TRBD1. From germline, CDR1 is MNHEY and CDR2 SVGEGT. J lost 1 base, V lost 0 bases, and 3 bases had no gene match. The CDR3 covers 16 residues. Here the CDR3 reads CASSYSTGDSNQPQHF. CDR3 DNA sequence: TGTGCCAGCAGTTACTCTACAGGGGACAGCAATCAGCCCCAGCATTTT.

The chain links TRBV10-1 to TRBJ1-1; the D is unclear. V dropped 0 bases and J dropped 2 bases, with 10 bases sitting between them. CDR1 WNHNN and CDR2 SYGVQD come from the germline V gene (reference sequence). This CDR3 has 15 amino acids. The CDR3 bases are TGCGCCAGCAGTGAGTCCGGGTCCCTCAACACTGAAGCTTTCTTT. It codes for CASSESGSLNTEAFF.

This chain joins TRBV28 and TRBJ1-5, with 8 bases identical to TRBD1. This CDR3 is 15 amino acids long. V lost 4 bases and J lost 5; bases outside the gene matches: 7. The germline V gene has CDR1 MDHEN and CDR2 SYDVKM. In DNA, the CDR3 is TGTGCCAGCAGTTGGACAGGGACGTGGGATCAGCCCCAGCATTTT. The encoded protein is CASSWTGTWDQPQHF.

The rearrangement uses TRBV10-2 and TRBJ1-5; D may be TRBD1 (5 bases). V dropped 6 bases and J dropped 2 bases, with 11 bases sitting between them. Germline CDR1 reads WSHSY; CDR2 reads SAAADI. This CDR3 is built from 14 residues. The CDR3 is CASRPGGGNQPQHF. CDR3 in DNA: TGCGCCAGCAGGCCCGGGGGAGGCAATCAGCCCCAGCATTTT.

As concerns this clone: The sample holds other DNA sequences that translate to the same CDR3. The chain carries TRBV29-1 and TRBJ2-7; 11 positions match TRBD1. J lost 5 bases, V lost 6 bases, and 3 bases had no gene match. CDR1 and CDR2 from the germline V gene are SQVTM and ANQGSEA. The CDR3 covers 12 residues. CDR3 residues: CSVGQGADEQYF. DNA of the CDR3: TGCAGCGTAGGACAGGGGGCCGACGAGCAGTACTTC.

The CDR3 loop reads CASSPVASGGAGNNEQFF. The CDR3 region has the DNA TGTGCCAGCAGCCCTGTTGCTAGCGGGGGGGCCGGGAACAATGAGCAGTTCTTC. The gene calls are TRBV4-2 and TRBJ2-1; 12 nucleotides line up with TRBD2. This CDR3 comprises 18 residues. With 4 bases clipped from V and 5 bases from J, the junction kept 12 bases outside the gene matches. CDR1 LGHNA and CDR2 YNFKEQ come from the germline V gene.

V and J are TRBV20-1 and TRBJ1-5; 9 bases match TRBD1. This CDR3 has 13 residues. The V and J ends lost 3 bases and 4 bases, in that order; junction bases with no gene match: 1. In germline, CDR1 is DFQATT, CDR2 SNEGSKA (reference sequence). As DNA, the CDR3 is TGCAGTGCTAGTGGACAGGGGAATCAGCCCCAGCATTTT. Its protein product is CSASGQGNQPQHF.

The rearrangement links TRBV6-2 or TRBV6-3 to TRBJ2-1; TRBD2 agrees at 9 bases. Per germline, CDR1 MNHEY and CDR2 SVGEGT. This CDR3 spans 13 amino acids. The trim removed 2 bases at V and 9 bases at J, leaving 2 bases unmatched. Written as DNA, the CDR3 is TGTGCCAGCAGTTACGGGACTAGCTTTGAGCAGTTCTTC. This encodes CASSYGTSFEQFF.

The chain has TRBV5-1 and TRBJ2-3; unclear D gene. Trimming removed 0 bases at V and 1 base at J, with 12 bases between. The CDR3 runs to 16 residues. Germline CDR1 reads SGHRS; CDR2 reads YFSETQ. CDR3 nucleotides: TGCGCCAGCAGCTTGGCGGTATCTCGGGGCACAGATACGCAGTATTTT. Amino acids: CASSLAVSRGTDTQYF.

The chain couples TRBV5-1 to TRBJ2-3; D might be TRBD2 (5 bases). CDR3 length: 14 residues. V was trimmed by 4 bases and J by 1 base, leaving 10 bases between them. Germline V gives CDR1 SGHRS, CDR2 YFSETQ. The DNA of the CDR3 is TGCGCCAGCAGCCCCGAGCGGCGCACAGATACGCAGTATTTT. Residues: CASSPERRTDTQYF.

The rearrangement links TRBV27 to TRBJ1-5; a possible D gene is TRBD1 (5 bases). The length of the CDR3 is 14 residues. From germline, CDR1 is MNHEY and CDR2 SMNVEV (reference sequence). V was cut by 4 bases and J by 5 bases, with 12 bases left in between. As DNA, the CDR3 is TGTGCCAGCAGTTCGAACAGGTTCTATCAGCCCCAGCATTTT. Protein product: CASSSNRFYQPQHF.

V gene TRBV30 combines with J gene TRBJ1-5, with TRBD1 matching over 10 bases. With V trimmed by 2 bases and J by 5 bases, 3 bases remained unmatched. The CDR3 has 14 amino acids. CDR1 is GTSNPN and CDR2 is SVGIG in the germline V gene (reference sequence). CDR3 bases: TGTGCCTGGAGTACCGGGACAGGGGATCAGCCCCAGCATTTT. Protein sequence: CAWSTGTGDQPQHF.

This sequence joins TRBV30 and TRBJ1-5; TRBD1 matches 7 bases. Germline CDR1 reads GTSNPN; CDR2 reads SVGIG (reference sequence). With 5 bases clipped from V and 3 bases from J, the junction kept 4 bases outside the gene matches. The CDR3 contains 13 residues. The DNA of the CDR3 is TGTGCCTGGGCAGGGGGTAACAATCAGCCCCAGCATTTT. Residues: CAWAGGNNQPQHF. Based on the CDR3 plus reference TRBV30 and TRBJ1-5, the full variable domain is SQTIHQWPATLVQPVGSPLSLECTVEGTSNPNLYWYRQAAGRGLQLLFYSVGIGQISSEVPQNLSASRPQDRQFILSSKKLLLSDSGFYLCAWAGGNNQPQHFGDGTRLSIL.